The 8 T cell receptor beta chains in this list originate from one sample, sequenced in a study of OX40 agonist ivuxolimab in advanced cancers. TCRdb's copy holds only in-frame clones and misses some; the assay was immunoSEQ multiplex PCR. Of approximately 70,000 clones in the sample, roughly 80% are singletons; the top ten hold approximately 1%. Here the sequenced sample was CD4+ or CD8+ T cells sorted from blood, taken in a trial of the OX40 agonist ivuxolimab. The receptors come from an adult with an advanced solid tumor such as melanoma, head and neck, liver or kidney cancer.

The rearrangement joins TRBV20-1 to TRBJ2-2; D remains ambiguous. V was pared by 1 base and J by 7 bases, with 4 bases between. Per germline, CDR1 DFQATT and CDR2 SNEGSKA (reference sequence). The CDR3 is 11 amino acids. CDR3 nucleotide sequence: TGCAGTGCTAGAGGGGTCGGGGAGCTGTTTTTT. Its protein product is CSARGVGELFF.

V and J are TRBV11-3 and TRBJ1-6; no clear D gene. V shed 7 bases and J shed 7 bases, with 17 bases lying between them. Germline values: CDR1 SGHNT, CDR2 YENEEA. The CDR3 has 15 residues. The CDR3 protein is CASKYSPRTNSPLHF. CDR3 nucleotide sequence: TGTGCCAGCAAGTATTCCCCACGAACGAATTCACCCCTCCACTTT.

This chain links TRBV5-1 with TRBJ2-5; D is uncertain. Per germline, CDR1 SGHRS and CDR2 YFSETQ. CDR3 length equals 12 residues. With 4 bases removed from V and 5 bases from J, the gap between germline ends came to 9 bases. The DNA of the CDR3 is TGCGCCAGCAGCCTCCCCGGGGAGACCCAGTACTTC. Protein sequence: CASSLPGETQYF. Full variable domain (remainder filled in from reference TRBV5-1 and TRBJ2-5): KAGVTQTPRYLIKTRGQQVTLSCSPISGHRSVSWYQQTPGQGLQFLFEYFSETQRNKGNFPGRFSGRQFSNSRSEMNVSTLELGDSALYLCASSLPGETQYFGPGTRLLVL.

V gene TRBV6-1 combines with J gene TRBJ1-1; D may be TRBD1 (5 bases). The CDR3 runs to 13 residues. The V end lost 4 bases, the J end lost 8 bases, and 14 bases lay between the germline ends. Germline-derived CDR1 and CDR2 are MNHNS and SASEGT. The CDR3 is CASSAPGRDEAFF. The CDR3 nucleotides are TGTGCCAGCAGTGCCCCGGGACGGGACGAAGCTTTCTTT.

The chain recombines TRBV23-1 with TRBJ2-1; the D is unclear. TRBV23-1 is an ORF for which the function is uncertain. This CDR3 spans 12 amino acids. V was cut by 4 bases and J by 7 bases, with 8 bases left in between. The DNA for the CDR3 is TGCGCCAGCAGTCCGGCCTCGAATGAGCAGTTCTTC. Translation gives CASSPASNEQFF.

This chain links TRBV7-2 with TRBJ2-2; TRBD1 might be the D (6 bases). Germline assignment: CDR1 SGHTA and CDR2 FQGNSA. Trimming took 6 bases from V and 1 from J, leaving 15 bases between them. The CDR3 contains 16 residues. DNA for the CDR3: TGTGCCAGCAGAAACATCGGGACAAGGAACACCGGGGAGCTGTTTTTT. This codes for CASRNIGTRNTGELFF. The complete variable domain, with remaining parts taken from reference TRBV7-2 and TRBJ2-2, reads GAGVSQSPSNKVTEKGKDVELRCDPISGHTALYWYRQSLGQGLEFLIYFQGNSAPDKSGLPSDRFSAERTGGSVSTLTIQRTQQEDSAVYLCASRNIGTRNTGELFFGEGSRLTVL.

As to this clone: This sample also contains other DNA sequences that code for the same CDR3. CDR3 protein: CASSIGPPRDEQYF. The CDR3 DNA sequence: TGCGCCAGCAGCATCGGACCGCCCCGTGACGAGCAGTACTTC. This rearrangement joins TRBV5-1 to TRBJ2-7; D is unclear. The CDR3 has 14 residues. The germline V gene encodes CDR1 SGHRS and CDR2 YFSETQ. V was cut by 4 bases and J by 5 bases, with 16 bases left in between.

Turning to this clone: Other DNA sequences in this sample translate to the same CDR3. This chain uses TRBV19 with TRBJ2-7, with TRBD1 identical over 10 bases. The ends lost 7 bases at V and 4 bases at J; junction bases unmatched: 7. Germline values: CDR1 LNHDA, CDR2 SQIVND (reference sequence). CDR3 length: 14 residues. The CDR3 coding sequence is TGTGCCAGTACTCCAGGGGACAGGGGATACGAGCAGTACTTC. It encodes CASTPGDRGYEQYF.